The clone carrying this T cell receptor beta chain has just one count. Its specificity is unknown. The data stem from a study of human versus mouse CDR3 diversity and MHC coevolution. Study in general: Valid reads per sample ranged from roughly 5.5 x 10^6 to 1.7 x 10^7.

Regarding the study as a whole: About 1.6 million TCR beta clonotypes were estimated for humans, the largest repertoire.

Germline values: CDR1 SGHNT, CDR2 YYREEE (reference sequence). With 3 bases clipped from V and 2 bases from J, the junction kept 5 bases outside the gene matches. The CDR3 covers 15 residues. The data were produced by immunoSEQ multiplex PCR, yet TCRdb's version contains in-frame clones alone and is incomplete. The table has about 60,000 clones, around 94% seen once. Cells were CD45RO-negative CD62L-positive naive CD4 T cells sorted from PBMCs. The sequence derives from a person aged 55 to 69 in good health. The chain carries TRBV5-4 and TRBJ2-5, with 9 positions matching TRBD2. Sequencing was done on a sample of naive CD4+ T cells from blood. As to subset: CD45RO-negative CD62L-positive naive CD4 T cells. CDR3 loop: CASSSVAGEQETQYF. The CDR3 DNA reads as TGTGCCAGCAGCTCCGTAGCGGGAGAGCAAGAGACCCAGTACTTC. Full variable domain (rest looked up from reference TRBV5-4 and TRBJ2-5): ETGVTQSPTHLIKTRGQQVTLRCSSQSGHNTVSWYQQALGQGPQFIFQYYREEENGRGNFPPRFSGLQFPNYSSELNVNALELDDSALYLCASSSVAGEQETQYFGPGTRLLVL.